Following are 30 T cell receptor beta chains from one sample sequenced in a study of control samples from healthy donors and cancer patients. Measured with immunoSEQ multiplex PCR; TCRdb has only the in-frame clones, and not every one. Of about 170,000 clones in the sample, almost 90% are singletons; the top ten hold over 4%. Sequencing was carried out using blood. Receptors originate from a young woman in good health.

This sequence joins TRBV24-1 and TRBJ2-3; 9 positions match TRBD1. Germline V lookup: CDR1 KGHDR, CDR2 SFDVKD. The CDR3 has 16 amino acids. V gave up 4 bases and J gave up 4 bases; unmatched junction bases: 8. CDR3: CATSDPGQGSADTQYF. The CDR3 DNA reads TGTGCCACCAGTGACCCCGGACAGGGGAGCGCAGATACGCAGTATTTT.

The rearrangement links TRBV6-4 to TRBJ2-3; 10 bases line up with TRBD2. With 2 bases clipped from V and 2 bases from J, the junction kept 7 bases outside the gene matches. From germline, CDR1 is MRHNA and CDR2 SNTAGT. The CDR3 totals 17 residues. The CDR3 nucleotides are TGTGCCAGCAGTGACGAAGGTAGCGGGGGGACCACAGATACGCAGTATTTT. Residues: CASSDEGSGGTTDTQYF.

This chain uses TRBV3-1 (or the pseudogene TRBV3-2) with TRBJ2-7; possibly TRBD1 for D (6 bases). V was shortened by 9 bases and J by 2 bases, with 11 bases between the two germline ends. The germline V gene has CDR1 LGHDT and CDR2 YNNKEL (reference sequence). The CDR3 consists of 12 residues. The CDR3 reads CASQDSTYEQYF. The DNA for the CDR3 is TGTGCCAGTCAGGACAGCACCTACGAGCAGTACTTC.

The chain couples TRBV9 to TRBJ2-2; D is uncertain. V was shortened by 3 bases and J by 3 bases, with 9 bases between the two germline ends. This CDR3 region has 14 residues. Germline V gene data show CDR1 as SGDLS and CDR2 as YYNGEE. Written as DNA, the CDR3 is TGTGCCAGCAGCGCTTCGTCGGACACCGGGGAGCTGTTTTTT. Translation gives CASSASSDTGELFF.

This clone has just one count. The chain recombines TRBV5-6 with TRBJ2-5, with 11 bases aligning to TRBD2. Germline CDR1 SGHDT, CDR2 YYEEEE. J lost 2 bases, V lost 7 bases, and 10 bases had no gene match. The CDR3 is 16 amino acids. The CDR3 DNA reads TGTGCCAGCCTCAGCCTAGCGGGGGGTCAACAAGAGACCCAGTACTTC. It encodes CASLSLAGGQQETQYF.

V and J are TRBV18 and TRBJ1-3, with D possibly being TRBD1 (6 bases). The CDR3 totals 16 residues. Trimming took 1 base from V and 1 from J, leaving 11 bases between them. The germline gives CDR1 KGHSH, CDR2 LQKENI. The CDR3 reads CASSPLVQGSGNTIYF. In DNA, the CDR3 is TGTGCCAGCTCACCACTGGTACAGGGATCTGGAAACACCATATATTTT.

The V gene is TRBV5-4, the J gene TRBJ1-3; 8 bases align to TRBD1. V shed 3 bases and J 4 bases; nucleotides not matched to a gene: 3. There are 14 residues in the CDR3. Germline CDR1 is SGHNT and CDR2 is YYREEE (reference sequence). This chain's CDR3 is CASSSRDRGNTIYF. CDR3 nucleotides: TGTGCCAGCAGCTCCCGGGACAGGGGAAACACCATATATTTT.

This chain uses TRBV14 with TRBJ2-1, with 7 bases aligning to TRBD1. Germline assignment: CDR1 SGHDN and CDR2 FVKESK. CDR3 size: 16 residues. The trim removed 0 bases at V and 12 bases at J, leaving 14 bases unmatched. The CDR3 DNA reads as TGTGCCAGCAGCCAAGAAGGAAGGGGGCCCCCGAGCGGGCAGTTCTTC. Translated, it gives CASSQEGRGPPSGQFF.

The count of this clone is one. The chain uses TRBV5-1 and TRBJ2-5; D possibly uses TRBD1 or TRBD2 (5 bases each). Germline CDR1 and CDR2: SGHRS and YFSETQ. This CDR3 has 14 amino acids. The V gene lost 4 bases and the J gene lost 9 bases, with 19 bases spanning the gap. The CDR3 bases are TGCGCCAGCAGCCAGATCCGGGAACCCAGGGCCCAGTACTTC. Encoded protein: CASSQIREPRAQYF.

J is TRBJ2-1 and V is TRBV4-2; 8 positions agree with TRBD2. Germline trimming cut 4 bases from V and 6 bases from J; bases unmatched to any gene: 5. CDR3 length: 14 amino acids. Germline CDR1 and CDR2: LGHNA and YNFKEQ. CDR3 residues: CASSLSGSPNEQFF. The DNA of the CDR3 is TGTGCCAGCAGCCTCAGCGGGAGCCCCAATGAGCAGTTCTTC.

On this clone itself: The same CDR3 arises from other DNA sequences in this sample as well. The genes are TRBV27 and TRBJ2-7; no firm D call. Germline CDR1 is MNHEY and CDR2 is SMNVEV (reference sequence). Trimming took 5 bases from V and 4 from J, leaving 9 bases between them. This CDR3 spans 12 amino acids. CDR3 loop: CASSPNSYEQYF. The DNA for the CDR3 is TGTGCCAGCAGTCCCAACTCGTACGAGCAGTACTTC.

The J gene is TRBJ2-1, the V gene TRBV5-6, with TRBD2 identical over 10 bases. The CDR3 sequence is 17 residues long. Germline V gene sequence: CDR1 SGHDT, CDR2 YYEEEE. The ends lost 4 bases at V and 5 bases at J; junction bases unmatched: 12. In DNA, the CDR3 is TGTGCCAGCAGCCCGCCGGGACTAGCGCCGGTCCACAATGAGCAGTTCTTC. It specifies CASSPPGLAPVHNEQFF.

V and J are TRBV3-1 (or the pseudogene TRBV3-2) and TRBJ2-3, with D possibly TRBD2 on 7 matching bases. CDR1 is LGHDT, CDR2 YNNKEL, per germline (reference sequence). Trimming shortened V by 1 base and J by 0 bases, and 14 bases separated the two germline ends. This CDR3 is 17 amino acids long. CDR3 DNA: TGTGCCAGCAGCCAAGGCTGGGGGGGGCCTAGCACAGATACGCAGTATTTT. It translates to CASSQGWGGPSTDTQYF.

This clone was counted between two and nine times. This chain links TRBV6-1 with TRBJ2-6; D is unclear. The germline V and J ends were trimmed by 1 base and 0 bases, with 7 bases remaining between them. CDR1 MNHNS and CDR2 SASEGT come from the germline V gene. This CDR3 region has 16 residues. The CDR3, as DNA: TGTGCCAGCAGTGAAGTGGTGAGCTCTGGGGCCAACGTCCTGACTTTC. Encoded protein: CASSEVVSSGANVLTF.

The gene calls are TRBV3-1 (or the pseudogene TRBV3-2) and TRBJ2-7; D unclear. CDR1 is LGHDT, CDR2 YNNKEL, per germline (reference sequence). This CDR3 comprises 11 residues. Trimming shortened V by 2 bases and J by 3 bases, and 2 bases separated the two germline ends. CDR3 in DNA: TGTGCCAGCAGCCAAAACTACGAGCAGTACTTC. Protein: CASSQNYEQYF.

The rearrangement uses TRBV19 and TRBJ1-4; 8 bases align to TRBD1. V was pared by 7 bases and J by 5 bases, with 6 bases of the junction left unmatched. The CDR3 extends over 14 amino acids. Germline V gives CDR1 LNHDA, CDR2 SQIVND (reference sequence). CDR3 protein: CASTSQGGNEKLFF. CDR3 nucleotide sequence: TGTGCCAGTACCTCACAGGGGGGAAATGAAAAACTGTTTTTT.

The V gene is TRBV28, the J gene TRBJ1-4; a possible D gene is TRBD1 (6 bases). The CDR3 loop spans 13 amino acids. Germline values: CDR1 MDHEN, CDR2 SYDVKM. Between the trimmed V and J ends, which lost 5 bases and 7 bases, there was a span of 11 bases. In DNA form, the CDR3 reads TGTGCCAGCAGTGGGGGGCCTACTGAAAAACTGTTTTTT. This codes for CASSGGPTEKLFF.

The J gene is TRBJ2-7, the V gene TRBV6-5; D possibly uses TRBD1 or TRBD2 (5 bases each). CDR1 MNHEY and CDR2 SVGAGI come from the germline V gene. CDR3 length: 10 amino acids. The V end lost 9 bases, the J end lost 3 bases, and 6 bases lay between the germline ends. The CDR3 sequence: CASGGYEQYF. CDR3 nucleotides: TGTGCCAGTGGGGGCTACGAGCAGTACTTC.

V and J are TRBV6-2 or TRBV6-3 and TRBJ2-5, with D possibly being TRBD1 or TRBD2 (5 bases each). Germline lookup yields CDR1 MNHEY and CDR2 SVGEGT. This CDR3 spans 15 amino acids. Trimming pared 0 bases from V and 4 bases from J, leaving 12 bases between. Here the CDR3 DNA reads TGTGCCAGCAGTTACTCGGGACGCGGTACAGAGACCCAGTACTTC. Its translation: CASSYSGRGTETQYF.

The rearrangement uses TRBV27 and TRBJ1-1; D is ambiguous. Trimming cost V 4 bases and J 1 base, with 10 bases left between them. The CDR3 length is 14 residues. Germline V CDR1 and CDR2: MNHEY, SMNVEV (reference sequence). The CDR3 protein is CASSSAMRNTEAFF. The CDR3, as DNA: TGTGCCAGCAGTTCAGCGATGAGGAACACTGAAGCTTTCTTT.

This clone was observed once. This chain connects TRBV7-9 to TRBJ2-3, with 9 bases lining up with TRBD2. The ends lost 2 bases at V and 2 bases at J; junction bases unmatched: 5. Germline CDR1 reads SEHNR; CDR2 reads FQNEAQ (reference sequence). This CDR3 region has 16 residues. This CDR3 is CASSLMREGYTDTQYF. CDR3 nucleotide sequence: TGTGCCAGCAGCTTAATGCGGGAGGGGTACACAGATACGCAGTATTTT.

The rearrangement joins TRBV7-2 to TRBJ2-1; possibly TRBD2 for D (7 bases). This CDR3 is built from 15 residues. Germline V gene lookup returns CDR1 SGHTA and CDR2 FQGNSA. V shed 7 bases and J shed 5 bases, with 18 bases lying between them. CDR3 region: CASNLGGGWDNEQFF. The DNA of the CDR3 is TGTGCCAGCAACCTCGGCGGGGGCTGGGACAATGAGCAGTTCTTC.

The gene calls are TRBV5-5 and TRBJ2-3, with 8 bases aligning to TRBD2. The germline V gene has CDR1 SGHKS and CDR2 YYEKEE (reference sequence). This CDR3 region has 14 residues. V lost 4 bases, J lost 3 bases, and 4 bases stayed unmatched. As DNA, the CDR3 is TGTGCCAGCAGCCTCACTAGCGGAACAGATACGCAGTATTTT. Its translation: CASSLTSGTDTQYF.

The chain carries TRBV7-9 and TRBJ1-1, with D perhaps TRBD1 (5 bases). V was pared by 7 bases and J by 3 bases, with 15 bases between. The CDR3 sequence is 14 residues long. From germline, CDR1 is SEHNR and CDR2 FQNEAQ (reference sequence). The chain's CDR3 is CASTRFGGDTEAFF. The CDR3 DNA sequence: TGTGCCAGCACCCGTTTCGGAGGGGACACTGAAGCTTTCTTT.

V and J are TRBV24-1 and TRBJ1-2; 8 bases agree with TRBD1. Germline V lookup: CDR1 KGHDR, CDR2 SFDVKD. The junction had 10 bases not matched to a gene; V was cut back by 2 bases and J by 6 bases. This CDR3 has 16 residues. CDR3 nucleotides: TGTGCCACCAGTGATTGGAGCGGGACAGGATCTGATGGCTACACCTTC. Protein product: CATSDWSGTGSDGYTF.

This clone has a handful of counts. The V call is TRBV28, the J call TRBJ1-2, with a tentative D call TRBD1 (5 bases). CDR1 is MDHEN and CDR2 is SYDVKM in the germline V gene. The CDR3 has 12 amino acids. Trimming shortened V by 6 bases and J by 8 bases, and 13 bases separated the two germline ends. The CDR3 DNA sequence: TGTGCCAGCAGCCGTGGGGGGATGGGCTACACCTTC. Translation: CASSRGGMGYTF.

The chain carries TRBV27 and TRBJ1-2; no reliable D call. The germline CDR1 and CDR2 sequences are MNHEY and SMNVEV (reference sequence). CDR3 length equals 11 residues. V was clipped by 6 bases and J by 7 bases, with 9 bases between them. The CDR3 sequence: CASRSTGGYTF. CDR3 nucleotides: TGTGCCAGCAGATCGACGGGTGGCTACACCTTC.

The J gene is TRBJ1-6, the V gene TRBV6-5, with D possibly being TRBD1 (6 bases). Trimming stripped 7 bases from V and 7 bases from J, with 17 bases between. Germline assignment: CDR1 MNHEY and CDR2 SVGAGI. There are 15 residues in the CDR3. Written as DNA, the CDR3 is TGTGCCAGCACAGTGATCGGGCAGGGGAATTCACCCCTCCACTTT. Its translation is CASTVIGQGNSPLHF.

This rearrangement joins TRBV19 to TRBJ2-5; no clear D gene. The CDR3 sequence is 14 residues long. Germline CDR1 is LNHDA and CDR2 is SQIVND (reference sequence). With 3 bases removed from V and 5 bases from J, the gap between germline ends came to 13 bases. In nucleotides, the CDR3 is TGTGCCAGTAGTATTGATGCTACCGGGGAGACCCAGTACTTC. It translates to CASSIDATGETQYF.

V is TRBV7-9 and J is TRBJ2-7; D call uncertain. CDR3 length: 12 residues. Germline CDR1 SEHNR, CDR2 FQNEAQ (reference sequence). Trimming left V 4 bases short and J 12 bases short, with 16 bases between. CDR3 nucleotide sequence: TGTGCCAGCAGCTCCTTAGTATTGGATCTGTACTTC. Protein sequence: CASSSLVLDLYF.